Below are 20 T cell receptor beta chains sequenced from a single sample in a study of prognosis after radiotherapy for stage I lung cancer. Amplification of TCR beta CDR3 from genomic DNA used two-round multiplex PCR. Round-one PCR had primers specific to each TRBV and TRBJ gene. TCRdb re-called the multiplex PCR reads through MiXCR, storing one row per CDR3 protein. The sample includes approximately 51,000 distinct CDR3 sequences, approximately 35% of them seen just once. This specimen was PBMCs, taken before or after stereotactic body radiation therapy (not recorded which). These receptors were obtained from a donor over 45 with non-small cell lung cancer.

On this clonotype itself: Only one base separates this from a far larger clonotype, so it likely reflects a read error. J is TRBJ2-1 and V is TRBV6-4; 10 nucleotides align to TRBD2. Germline CDR1 MRHNA, CDR2 SNTAGT. The trim removed 8 bases at V and 7 bases at J, leaving 17 bases unmatched. The CDR3 has 17 residues. Here the CDR3 reads CASLRTLSGRVGNEQFF. The CDR3 coding sequence is TGTGCCAGCCTTCGGACCCTCAGCGGGAGGGTTGGAAATGAGCAGTTCTTC.

The chain carries TRBV12-3 or TRBV12-4 and TRBJ2-3, with TRBD2 matching over 10 bases. The length of the CDR3 is 17 residues. With V trimmed by 6 bases and J by 5 bases, 14 bases remained unmatched. CDR3 residues: CASRREVSSGRQDTQYF. The CDR3 DNA reads TGTGCCAGCAGGAGAGAAGTGTCTAGCGGGAGACAAGATACGCAGTATTTT.

Of note for this clonotype: Here the CDR3 omits its conserved ending phenylalanine or tryptophan, so a read error is the likely source. The gene calls are TRBV7-2 and TRBJ1-2; a weak D match, TRBD1 (5 bases). V lost 5 bases, J lost 8 bases, and 18 bases lay in between. Germline CDR1 SGHTA, CDR2 FQGNSA. The CDR3 length is 14 residues. For the CDR3, the DNA is TGTGCCAGCAGCCCCATGGGGGAAGAGAGGGGCTACACCTTA. It is translated as CASSPMGEERGYTL.

This clonotype came up many times. This chain joins TRBV12-3 or TRBV12-4 and TRBJ2-1, with TRBD2 matching over 7 bases. V shed 6 bases, J shed 2 bases, and the junction held 4 bases outside the gene matches. CDR3 size: 14 residues. CDR3 amino acids: CASRVAGPYNEQFF. CDR3 nucleotide sequence: TGTGCCAGCAGGGTAGCGGGCCCCTACAATGAGCAGTTCTTC.

Ten or more counts support this clonotype. This sequence joins TRBV5-5 and TRBJ2-1; no reliable D call. The CDR3 runs to 15 residues. Germline CDR1 is SGHKS and CDR2 is YYEKEE (reference sequence). V was pared by 4 bases and J by 6 bases, with 17 bases between. CDR3 nucleotide sequence: TGTGCCAGCAGCCTCACCCAAAGTGGGTCCAATGAGCAGTTCTTC. This sequence encodes CASSLTQSGSNEQFF.

The rearrangement uses TRBV5-1 and TRBJ2-2; D uncertain. CDR1 and CDR2 (germline): SGHRS, YFSETQ. V dropped 1 base and J dropped 0 bases, with 7 bases sitting between them. The CDR3 covers 15 residues. The CDR3 bases are TGCGCCAGCAGCTTGAGTACATCGAACACCGGGGAGCTGTTTTTT. It is translated as CASSLSTSNTGELFF.

In this sample, this clonotype turned up many times. This rearrangement joins TRBV7-9 to TRBJ2-7, with D perhaps matching TRBD1 (5 bases). In germline, CDR1 is SEHNR, CDR2 FQNEAQ (reference sequence). The germline V and J ends were trimmed by 1 base and 4 bases, with 14 bases remaining between them. The CDR3 consists of 15 residues. CDR3 protein: CASSLGGVRGYEQYF. CDR3 DNA sequence: TGTGCCAGCAGCTTAGGTGGGGTTAGGGGATACGAGCAGTACTTC. Full variable domain (missing parts from reference TRBV7-9 and TRBJ2-7): DTGVSQNPRHKITKRGQNVTFRCDPISEHNRLYWYRQTLGQGPEFLTYFQNEAQLEKSRLLSDRFSAERPKGSFSTLEIQRTEQGDSAMYLCASSLGGVRGYEQYFGPGTRLTVT.

The chain uses TRBV24-1 and TRBJ2-1; 10 bases fit TRBD1. Per germline, CDR1 KGHDR and CDR2 SFDVKD. J gave up 6 bases and V 8 bases, and 9 bases lay outside the gene matches. The CDR3 runs to 15 residues. The CDR3 spells CATIGNGQGGNEQFF. The CDR3 DNA reads TGTGCCACCATAGGCAATGGACAGGGGGGCAATGAGCAGTTCTTC.

This CDR3 is CSAITSVGDTDTQYF. In DNA form, the CDR3 reads TGCAGTGCTATCACTAGCGTGGGTGATACAGATACGCAGTATTTT. V is TRBV20-1 and J is TRBJ2-3, with 7 positions matching TRBD2. CDR3 size: 15 residues. Trimming cost V 4 bases and J 3 bases; bases outside gene matches: 10. CDR1 is DFQATT, CDR2 SNEGSKA, per germline (reference sequence).

This clonotype was seen just once. The chain employs TRBV7-3 and TRBJ2-7; possibly TRBD2 for D (6 bases). V was clipped by 2 bases and J by 3 bases, with 11 bases between them. Per the germline V gene, CDR1 is SGHTA and CDR2 is FQGTGA. The CDR3 extends over 14 amino acids. The CDR3: CASSLDAGNYEQYF. CDR3 DNA sequence: TGTGCCAGCAGCTTAGACGCGGGAAACTACGAGCAGTACTTC.

This clonotype was counted at least ten times. The chain joins TRBV27 to TRBJ1-4; maybe TRBD1 (6 bases). From germline, CDR1 is MNHEY and CDR2 SMNVEV (reference sequence). The CDR3 spans 13 residues. Trimming cost V 3 bases and J 16 bases, with 18 bases left between them. The CDR3 DNA reads TGTGCCAGCAGTTTTACAGGGTTCAATTGTGAGTTTTTT. Its translation is CASSFTGFNCEFF.

This clonotype showed up many times. This sequence joins TRBV12-3 or TRBV12-4 and TRBJ1-1; TRBD1 matches at 8 bases. Unmatched junction bases numbered 7, after V lost 5 bases and J lost 5 bases. The CDR3 is 14 residues long. CDR3 region: CASSDRGGWTEAFF. As DNA, the CDR3 is TGTGCCAGCAGTGACAGGGGTGGGTGGACTGAAGCTTTCTTT.

V is TRBV19 and J is TRBJ2-5; D is uncertain. Trimming left V 4 bases short and J 5 bases short, with 17 bases between. The CDR3 consists of 15 residues. CDR1 LNHDA and CDR2 SQIVND come from the germline V gene (reference sequence). CDR3 residues: CASSTRLRRVETQYF. The CDR3 DNA reads as TGTGCCAGTAGTACGCGACTGCGACGGGTTGAGACCCAGTACTTC.

Remarks on this clonotype: This may be a read error: a much more frequent sequence differs by one nucleotide. The chain joins TRBV7-8 to TRBJ2-1, with 7 bases fitting TRBD2. The CDR3 has 17 residues. Germline assignment: CDR1 SGHVS and CDR2 FQNEAQ. J was trimmed by 4 bases and V by 1 base; bases with no gene match: 10. CDR3 in DNA: TGTGCCAGCAGCTTAGAGTGGAGCCCCGGGGGGTACAATGAGCAGTTCTTC. Its translation is CASSLEWSPGGYNEQFF.

This clonotype was counted a few times. This may come from a read error, since a much larger clone is one base off. V is TRBV6-2 or TRBV6-3 and J is TRBJ1-2, with a weak D call TRBD1 (5 bases). Per the germline V gene, CDR1 is MNHEY and CDR2 is SVGEGT. The CDR3 has 14 amino acids. V was pared by 6 bases and J by 7 bases, with 18 bases between. This CDR3 reads CASRATGTFCGYTF. CDR3 sequence (DNA): TGTGCCAGCAGAGCAACAGGCACCTTCTGTGGCTACACCTTC.

This clonotype appeared many times. The genes are TRBV12-3 or TRBV12-4 and TRBJ2-3, with TRBD1 matching over 12 bases. CDR3 size: 15 residues. Germline trimming cut 8 bases from V and 6 bases from J; bases unmatched to any gene: 9. This CDR3 is CASGRDRGPGDTQYF. CDR3 DNA sequence: TGTGCCAGCGGCCGGGACAGGGGGCCGGGGGATACGCAGTATTTT.

Comments on this clonotype: Given a much more abundant clone one base away, this may be a read error. The J gene is TRBJ2-1, the V gene TRBV6-2 or TRBV6-3; D might be TRBD2 (6 bases). Per the germline V gene, CDR1 is MNHEY and CDR2 is SVGEGT. The germline V and J ends were trimmed by 5 bases and 6 bases, with 17 bases remaining between them. The length of the CDR3 is 15 residues. The CDR3 sequence is CASSAREIACNEQFF. In DNA, the CDR3 is TGTGCCAGCAGTGCTCGGGAGATCGCCTGCAATGAGCAGTTCTTC.

This clonotype was recorded many times. The chain joins TRBV4-3 to TRBJ1-2, with a weak D call TRBD1 (6 bases). The CDR3 consists of 14 residues. Trimming removed 0 bases from V and 8 bases from J, with 13 bases in between. Per germline, CDR1 LGHNA and CDR2 YSLEER. The CDR3: CASSQEAQGGGYTF. The CDR3 DNA is TGCGCCAGCAGCCAAGAGGCACAAGGGGGGGGCTACACCTTC.

Note on this clonotype: Relative to the germline gene, one junction end is altered; a read error may explain this. This chain joins TRBV24-1 and TRBJ2-3, with D perhaps TRBD1 (7 bases). The germline gives CDR1 KGHDR, CDR2 SFDVKD. CDR3 length: 17 amino acids. In nucleotides, the CDR3 is TGCGCCACCAGTGATTTGGGCAGGGGGGAATCGTCAGATACGCAGTATTTT. Encoded protein: CATSDLGRGESSDTQYF.

With regard to this clonotype: Compared with germline, one end of the junction differs, possibly owing to a read error. The V gene is TRBV25-1, the J gene TRBJ2-1; 9 bases align to TRBD2. The germline V gene encodes CDR1 MGHDK and CDR2 SYGVNS. The length of the CDR3 is 18 residues. The CDR3 sequence: CANSVWVTSGYFNNEQFF. The CDR3 bases are TGTGCCAACAGTGTTTGGGTGACTAGCGGATACTTCAACAATGAGCAGTTCTTC.